What follows are 12 T cell receptor beta chains derived from one specimen sequenced in a study of T cells in Graves' hyperthyroidism and ophthalmopathy. TCR beta CDR3 regions were amplified from RNA transcripts. The TCR CDR3 was amplified in a first-round RT-PCR using the HTBI primer set. A single record per CDR3 protein comes from TCRdb applying MiXCR to the multiplex PCR reads. Of about 840,000 distinct CDR3 sequences listed, 38% are singletons. The specimen sequenced was blood. The origin of the receptors is a man aged 18 to 30 with Graves' hyperthyroidism.

This clonotype was counted only a few times. This chain links TRBV12-3 or TRBV12-4 with TRBJ1-5; D is possibly TRBD1 (6 bases). The CDR3 totals 16 residues. Trimming removed 7 bases from V and 0 bases from J, with 16 bases in between. The CDR3 DNA reads TGTGCCAGCATCCTCGGGACACCCGATAGCAATCAGCCCCAGCATTTT. Its protein product is CASILGTPDSNQPQHF.

With regard to this clonotype: A read error may account for a junction end that differs from germline. The gene calls are TRBV6-5 and TRBJ1-3, with 8 bases identical to TRBD1. Germline lookup yields CDR1 MNHEY and CDR2 SVGAGI. This CDR3 region has 15 residues. The CDR3 region has the DNA TGTGCCAGCAGTTTCGACAGGGGCTCTGGGAACACCATATATTTT. Translating gives CASSFDRGSGNTIYF.

This clonotype was detected only once. The J gene is TRBJ2-7, the V gene TRBV5-6; D is unresolved. This CDR3 contains 13 residues. Trimming left V 2 bases short and J 7 bases short, with 13 bases between. The germline V gene encodes CDR1 SGHDT and CDR2 YYEEEE. This CDR3 reads CASSFGPLGEQYF. For the CDR3, the DNA is TGTGCCAGCAGCTTTGGACCTTTGGGGGAGCAGTACTTC. Based on the CDR3 plus reference TRBV5-6 and TRBJ2-7, the full variable domain is DAGVTQSPTHLIKTRGQQVTLRCSPKSGHDTVSWYQQALGQGPQFIFQYYEEEERQRGNFPDRFSGHQFPNYSSELNVNALLLGDSALYLCASSFGPLGEQYFGPGTRLTVT.

CDR3 region: CASSEAWHDRISTEAFF. The CDR3 DNA reads as TGTGCCAGCAGCGAAGCGTGGCACGACCGGATCAGCACTGAAGCTTTCTTT. The rearrangement uses TRBV12-3 or TRBV12-4 and TRBJ1-1; no clear D gene. The V end lost 6 bases, the J end lost 4 bases, and 24 bases lay between the germline ends. CDR3 length: 17 amino acids.

This chain joins TRBV29-1 and TRBJ2-6; the match to TRBD1 covers 9 bases. CDR1 SQVTM and CDR2 ANQGSEA come from the germline V gene. This CDR3 region has 16 residues. CDR3 bases: TGCAGTGATTGGGACAGGGACCTCTCTGGGGCCAACGTCCTGACTTTC. Translated: CSDWDRDLSGANVLTF.

CDR3 in amino acids: CASSLAGTPNTGELFF. The CDR3, as DNA: TGTGCCAGCAGCTTAGCCGGGACCCCGAACACCGGGGAGCTGTTTTTT. The chain recombines TRBV7-2 with TRBJ2-2; either TRBD1 or TRBD2 may supply D (5 bases each). Germline V gene data show CDR1 as SGHTA and CDR2 as FQGNSA. The CDR3 consists of 16 residues. V was shortened by 0 bases and J by 0 bases, with 8 bases between the two germline ends.

This clonotype was counted ten times or more. The rearrangement links TRBV9 to TRBJ1-2, with D tentatively TRBD1 (5 bases). Trimming shortened V by 0 bases and J by 8 bases, and 17 bases separated the two germline ends. CDR3 length equals 15 residues. The germline gives CDR1 SGDLS, CDR2 YYNGEE. CDR3 nucleotide sequence: TGTGCCAGCAGCGTAGGGGTGACGGAGGGGAAGGGCTACACCTTC. It is translated as CASSVGVTEGKGYTF.

This clonotype was counted at least ten times. This chain connects TRBV9 to TRBJ1-2; D is possibly TRBD1 (5 bases). V shed 3 bases and J shed 8 bases, with 14 bases lying between them. Germline-derived CDR1 and CDR2 are SGDLS and YYNGEE. CDR3 length: 13 amino acids. CDR3 loop: CASSGDGFGGYTF. The CDR3 bases are TGTGCCAGCAGCGGGGACGGTTTTGGAGGCTACACCTTC.

This clonotype was detected ten times or more. This sequence joins TRBV20-1 and TRBJ2-7; no clear D gene. The CDR3 length is 15 residues. V dropped 0 bases and J dropped 3 bases, with 15 bases sitting between them. Germline CDR1 DFQATT, CDR2 SNEGSKA (reference sequence). The CDR3 DNA reads TGCAGTGCTAGAGATCGACGCCGGGCCTTCTACGAGCAGTACTTC. It codes for CSARDRRRAFYEQYF.

Worth noting for this clonotype: A much more abundant neighbour one base away suggests this may be a read error. CDR3 in amino acids: CATSTDKQGNQPQHF. In DNA form, the CDR3 reads TGTGCCACCAGCACAGATAAACAGGGGAATCAGCCCCAGCATTTT. This chain connects TRBV15 to TRBJ1-5; 7 nucleotides line up with TRBD1. V gave up 4 bases and J gave up 4 bases; unmatched junction bases: 7. The CDR3 is 15 residues long. CDR1 LNHNV and CDR2 YYDKDF come from the germline V gene (reference sequence). The full variable domain, completed using reference TRBV15 and TRBJ1-5, is DAMVIQNPRYQVTQFGKPVTLSCSQTLNHNVMYWYQQKSSQAPKLLFHYYDKDFNNEADTPDNFQSRRPNTSFCFLDIRSPGLGDTAMYLCATSTDKQGNQPQHFGDGTRLSIL.

This clonotype was detected ten times or more. The chain has TRBV10-2 and TRBJ1-3, with 7 bases lining up with TRBD1. V lost 7 bases, J lost 2 bases, and 14 bases stayed unmatched. This CDR3 has 17 amino acids. Germline V gene sequence: CDR1 WSHSY, CDR2 SAAADI. The CDR3 here is CASISDQGGGPGNTIYF. The CDR3 DNA follows: TGCGCCAGCATAAGTGACCAGGGGGGAGGCCCTGGAAACACCATATATTTT.

The chain combines TRBV29-1 with TRBJ1-1; tentative D call: TRBD1 (5 bases). The CDR3 sequence is 11 residues long. Trimming took off 7 bases at V and 6 bases at J, with 12 bases between the two ends. Germline CDR1 reads SQVTM; CDR2 reads ANQGSEA. CDR3 sequence: CSAGTEAEAFF. In DNA, the CDR3 is TGCAGCGCCGGGACGGAGGCTGAAGCTTTCTTT.